Listed here are 30 T cell receptor beta chains from one sample, sequenced in a study of read filtering for tumor transcriptome and immune sequencing. Molecular barcoded adaptors covering alpha/delta and beta/gamma chains were used on approximately 440 ng RNA. TCRdb itself ran the reads through MiXCR, one entry per CDR3 protein. The data show 130,000 or so distinct CDR3 sequences, 13% seen once. Material for sequencing was a population of CD138-negative cells sorted from bone marrow. The receptors originated from a donor aged 40 or older with multiple myeloma.

With respect to this clonotype: Given a much more abundant clone one base away, this may be a read error. V and J are TRBV11-2 and TRBJ2-7; D is perhaps TRBD1 (5 bases). V was pared by 1 base and J by 7 bases, with 11 bases between. Germline lookup yields CDR1 SGHAT and CDR2 FQNNGV. This CDR3 comprises 13 residues. DNA of the CDR3: TGTGCCAGCAGCTTAGCGCCGAAGGGGGAGCAGTACTTC. It codes for CASSLAPKGEQYF.

This clonotype was detected many times. This rearrangement joins TRBV5-1 to TRBJ1-4, with D perhaps matching TRBD1 (5 bases). The CDR3 consists of 14 residues. Looked up from germline, CDR1 is SGHRS and CDR2 is YFSETQ. V shed 4 bases and J shed 0 bases, with 7 bases lying between them. CDR3 nucleotide sequence: TGCGCCAGCAGCCCGGGGCCAACTAATGAAAAACTGTTTTTT. Translated, it gives CASSPGPTNEKLFF.

The V call is TRBV2, the J call TRBJ2-6; TRBD1 is a possible D gene (5 bases). V was pared by 10 bases and J by 2 bases, with 12 bases between. The CDR3 spans 14 residues. CDR1 is SNHLY, CDR2 FYNNEI, per germline. The CDR3, as DNA: TGTGCCAACAGCTTAGGGGCTGGGGCCAACGTCCTGACTTTC. Residues: CANSLGAGANVLTF.

This clonotype was observed at least ten times. Here the CDR3 DNA reads TGTGCCAGCATCCTACAGGGGGGTGGGAGTCAGCCCCAGCATTTT. Translated, it gives CASILQGGGSQPQHF. The rearrangement joins TRBV6-1 to TRBJ1-5; 8 nucleotides align to TRBD1. CDR1 is MNHNS and CDR2 is SASEGT in the germline V gene. The CDR3 runs to 15 residues. Germline trimming cut 7 bases from V and 6 bases from J; bases unmatched to any gene: 11.

Ten or more counts support this clonotype. The V gene is TRBV3-1, the J gene TRBJ2-5; 7 bases are shared with TRBD2. The germline CDR1 and CDR2 sequences are LGHDT and YNNKEL (reference sequence). The CDR3 consists of 15 residues. V was clipped by 0 bases and J by 5 bases; unmatched bases: 6. CDR3 sequence reads: CASSQEERGWETQYF. Written as DNA, the CDR3 is TGTGCCAGCAGCCAAGAGGAGCGGGGCTGGGAGACCCAGTACTTC.

This clonotype was seen ten or more times. V and J are TRBV7-3 and TRBJ2-1; D is undetermined. Germline CDR1 reads SGHTA; CDR2 reads FQGTGA. The CDR3 totals 14 residues. The V gene lost 0 bases and the J gene lost 9 bases, with 12 bases spanning the gap. The chain's CDR3 is CASSLTSTYSEQFF. The CDR3 bases are TGTGCCAGCAGCTTAACGAGCACGTATAGTGAGCAGTTCTTC.

This clonotype came up once. A read error is possible here, since a much larger clone lies one base away. The V gene is TRBV13, the J gene TRBJ2-7; the match to TRBD2 covers 7 bases. Germline V gene data show CDR1 as PRHDT and CDR2 as FYEKMQ (reference sequence). This CDR3 is built from 16 residues. CDR3 residues: CASSLGLAEVSYERYF. CDR3 in DNA: TGTGCCAGCAGCTTAGGGCTAGCGGAAGTCTCATACGAGCGGTACTTC.

This clonotype was seen ten or more times. This chain uses TRBV29-1 with TRBJ2-2, with D unclear. The CDR3 loop spans 11 amino acids. Germline loops: CDR1 SQVTM, CDR2 ANQGSEA. V gave up 6 bases and J gave up 2 bases, with 4 bases separating them. The CDR3 region has the DNA TGCAGCGTCGGAAACACCGGGGAGCTGTTTTTT. It encodes CSVGNTGELFF.

The rearrangement links TRBV29-1 to TRBJ1-1, with a tentative D call TRBD1 (6 bases). Trimming stripped 7 bases from V and 4 bases from J, with 19 bases between. The CDR3 runs to 14 residues. Germline lookup yields CDR1 SQVTM and CDR2 ANQGSEA. CDR3 nucleotide sequence: TGCAGCGCTCCCAGGGGTGGGGGGGGCACTGAAGCTTTCTTT. Its translation is CSAPRGGGGTEAFF.

This clonotype was recorded at least ten times. The chain has TRBV29-1 and TRBJ2-3, with 9 bases aligning to TRBD1. The CDR3 totals 16 residues. Per germline, CDR1 SQVTM and CDR2 ANQGSEA. The ends lost 3 bases at V and 3 bases at J; junction bases unmatched: 10. Here the CDR3 reads CSVEPHPGQGTDTQYF. The CDR3 DNA is TGCAGCGTTGAGCCCCATCCGGGACAGGGAACAGATACGCAGTATTTT.

This clonotype was counted ten times or more. V gene TRBV12-3 or TRBV12-4 combines with J gene TRBJ2-2; D is undetermined. The V end was cut by 5 bases, the J end by 6 bases, with 16 bases between. There are 15 residues in the CDR3. The CDR3 bases are TGTGCCAGCAGTCCTGGACCCAGAGTCGCCGGGGAGCTGTTTTTT. Protein: CASSPGPRVAGELFF.

The sample holds many counts of this clonotype. The rearrangement uses TRBV6-6 and TRBJ2-7; 8 bases align to TRBD1. This CDR3 comprises 15 residues. The germline gives CDR1 MNHNY, CDR2 SVGAGI (reference sequence). J lost 6 bases, V lost 4 bases, and 11 bases had no gene match. The CDR3 bases are TGTGCCAGCAGTTTCGTTTACCAGGGGGCCAGCGAGCAGTACTTC. Translation: CASSFVYQGASEQYF.

This clonotype has ten or more counts. This chain joins TRBV7-3 and TRBJ1-5; D is unresolved. CDR3 length: 14 residues. Trimming pared 5 bases from V and 3 bases from J, leaving 11 bases between. Germline V gives CDR1 SGHTA, CDR2 FQGTGA. Here the CDR3 reads CASSLLELNQPQHF. CDR3 nucleotides: TGTGCCAGCAGCCTCCTAGAACTCAATCAGCCCCAGCATTTT.

As regards this clonotype: One end of the junction is discordant with germline, which a read error may explain. The rearrangement links TRBV14 to TRBJ2-1; D is unclear. From germline, CDR1 is SGHDN and CDR2 FVKESK. This CDR3 comprises 13 residues. CDR3 nucleotides: TGTGCCAGCAGCCAAGATTTACACAATGAGCAGCTCTTC. Its protein is CASSQDLHNEQLF.

This clonotype was seen more than once but under ten times. The chain couples TRBV18 to TRBJ2-7; a weak D match, TRBD1 (5 bases). Germline loops: CDR1 KGHSH, CDR2 LQKENI. V was shortened by 0 bases and J by 1 base, with 13 bases between the two germline ends. The CDR3 extends over 16 amino acids. The CDR3 loop is CASSPPLGQGSYEQYF. CDR3 DNA sequence: TGTGCCAGCTCACCACCTTTGGGGCAAGGTTCCTACGAGCAGTACTTC.

This clonotype was counted ten times or more. The V gene is TRBV7-2, the J gene TRBJ2-4; 8 nucleotides line up with TRBD2. The V segment lost 1 base and the J segment 6 bases; nucleotides outside the gene matches: 5. Germline V lookup: CDR1 SGHTA, CDR2 FQGNSA. The length of the CDR3 is 15 residues. Here the CDR3 reads CASSLGLREVNIQYF. CDR3 coding DNA: TGTGCCAGCAGCTTAGGTTTGCGGGAGGTAAACATTCAGTACTTC.

In this sample, this clonotype turned up many times. The rearrangement joins TRBV7-8 to TRBJ1-5, with D unclear. Per the germline V gene, CDR1 is SGHVS and CDR2 is FQNEAQ. Trimming cost V 1 base and J 4 bases, with 8 bases left between them. The length of the CDR3 is 14 residues. The DNA for the CDR3 is TGTGCCAGCAGCTTAGGGCCCCTAAATCAGCCCCAGCATTTT. Its translation: CASSLGPLNQPQHF.

In the case of this clonotype: This CDR3 fails to terminate in the conserved phenylalanine or tryptophan, so it likely reflects a read error. The rearrangement joins TRBV6-6 to TRBJ2-3; D is possibly TRBD1 (7 bases). The CDR3 is 15 residues long. Trimming pared 6 bases from V and 1 base from J, leaving 14 bases between. Germline V CDR1 and CDR2: MNHNY, SVGAGI (reference sequence). CDR3 bases: TGTGCCAGCAGCAATGGCGGGACAGGCACAGATACGCAGTATTCT. Its protein is CASSNGGTGTDTQYS.

This clonotype has a count of ten or more. The chain uses TRBV20-1 and TRBJ2-5; maybe TRBD2 (5 bases). The V end lost 6 bases, the J end lost 5 bases, and 13 bases lay between the germline ends. This CDR3 contains 12 residues. Per the germline V gene, CDR1 is DFQATT and CDR2 is SNEGSKA (reference sequence). For the CDR3, the DNA is TGCAGTGCGCGGCGGGTCCGGGAGACCCAGTACTTC. Residues: CSARRVRETQYF.

The CDR3 DNA reads as TGCGCCGGCACCGGCGAGGGCCGGAGCAATCAGCCCCAGCATTTT. Protein: CAGTGEGRSNQPQHF. This chain joins TRBV10-2 and TRBJ1-5; D ambiguous. The germline V gene has CDR1 WSHSY and CDR2 SAAADI. The CDR3 loop spans 15 amino acids. V lost 11 bases to trimming and J lost 1 base, with 18 bases between them.

This clonotype occurred a few times. This clone may be a read error of a much larger clone one base away. The rearrangement joins TRBV11-3 to TRBJ2-2; maybe TRBD2 (6 bases). CDR3 length equals 14 residues. From germline, CDR1 is SGHNT and CDR2 YENEEA. The V end was cut by 6 bases, the J end by 4 bases, with 12 bases between. The CDR3 sequence is CASRAGGGTGELFF. Written as DNA, the CDR3 is TGTGCCAGCAGGGCCGGGGGTGGCACCGGGGAGCTGTTTTTT.

Of note for this clonotype: Being one base from a much bigger clone, this may be a read error. The chain's CDR3 is CASSQEGRAQYF. The CDR3 bases are TGCGCCAGCAGCCAAGAGGGGCGGGCGCAGTACTTC. The rearrangement links TRBV4-1 to TRBJ2-7; D is perhaps TRBD1 or TRBD2 (5 bases each). CDR1 and CDR2 from the germline V gene are MGHRA and YSYEKL. The CDR3 has 12 residues. V shed 0 bases and J shed 9 bases, with 9 bases lying between them.

Points on this clonotype: A much larger clone lies a single base off, so this may be a read error. The chain combines TRBV12-3 or TRBV12-4 with TRBJ1-5; D is possibly TRBD1 (5 bases). The CDR3 loop spans 15 amino acids. Written as DNA, the CDR3 is TGTGCCAGCAGTTTAAGGAGGGGTAGCAATCAGCCCCTGCATTTT. It specifies CASSLRRGSNQPLHF.

Details on this clonotype: It may be a read error: a sequence one base away is much more abundant. This chain joins TRBV6-2 or TRBV6-3 and TRBJ2-1, with D uncertain. Germline lookup yields CDR1 MNHEY and CDR2 SVGEGT. CDR3 length: 14 amino acids. V was pared by 8 bases and J by 8 bases, with 19 bases between. Here the CDR3 reads CASSAPPTRYEQFF. The CDR3 nucleotides are TGTGCCAGCTCGGCCCCCCCGACGAGGTATGAGCAGTTCTTC.

The chain combines TRBV4-1 with TRBJ1-1, with a possible D match to TRBD1 (5 bases). Germline V CDR1 and CDR2: MGHRA, YSYEKL. This CDR3 is built from 14 residues. Deletions cut 6 bases from V and 8 bases from J, with 19 bases between. CDR3 nucleotide sequence: TGCGCCAGCAGTCCGGGACCCCTGAGATGGGAAGCTTTCTTT. Residues: CASSPGPLRWEAFF.

At least ten counts were recorded for this clonotype. The rearrangement links TRBV5-1 to TRBJ2-2; 7 nucleotides line up with TRBD1. This CDR3 comprises 16 residues. The V segment lost 3 bases and the J segment 8 bases; nucleotides outside the gene matches: 13. The V gene's germline CDR1 is SGHRS and CDR2 YFSETQ. This CDR3 is CASSYLPGGRSGELFF. In DNA form, the CDR3 reads TGCGCCAGCAGCTACCTACCAGGGGGAAGGTCTGGGGAGCTGTTTTTT.

This clonotype was detected ten times or more. The chain couples TRBV11-2 to TRBJ1-4, with D unresolved. V gave up 0 bases and J gave up 13 bases, with 9 bases separating them. The CDR3 contains 12 residues. Germline V lookup: CDR1 SGHAT, CDR2 FQNNGV. CDR3 loop: CASSLESRGLFF. CDR3 nucleotides: TGTGCCAGCAGCTTAGAGTCCAGAGGACTGTTTTTT.

This clonotype was seen repeatedly, ten times or more. The genes are TRBV29-1 and TRBJ2-1; a possible D gene is TRBD2 (7 bases). Trimming took off 1 base at V and 0 bases at J, with 13 bases between the two ends. Germline V gives CDR1 SQVTM, CDR2 ANQGSEA. The CDR3 covers 16 residues. This chain's CDR3 is CSVEGGRGSSYNEQFF. Here the CDR3 DNA reads TGCAGCGTTGAAGGGGGGCGGGGGAGCTCCTACAATGAGCAGTTCTTC.

This clonotype was recorded a few times. J is TRBJ2-3 and V is TRBV4-1; D remains unclear. The V end lost 4 bases, the J end lost 6 bases, and 14 bases lay between the germline ends. The CDR3 runs to 14 residues. CDR1 is MGHRA and CDR2 is YSYEKL in the germline V gene. The CDR3 DNA follows: TGCGCCAGCAGCCGCCATGAGCAGAAGGATACGCAGTATTTT. It yields the protein CASSRHEQKDTQYF.

This clonotype was counted at least ten times. V and J are TRBV6-1 and TRBJ2-1; no firm D call. V gave up 2 bases and J gave up 10 bases, with 18 bases separating them. Germline CDR1 reads MNHNS; CDR2 reads SASEGT. This CDR3 has 15 amino acids. The CDR3 loop reads CASSERFWPPPEQFF. CDR3 bases: TGTGCCAGCAGTGAAAGGTTTTGGCCCCCCCCGGAGCAGTTCTTC.